The 27 T cell receptor beta chains below all came from one sample that was sequenced in a study. A single record per CDR3 protein comes from TCRdb applying MiXCR to the RT-PCR reads. This table holds 650,000 to 800,000 distinct CDR3 sequences, 11% to 15% found once. Sequencing was carried out using memory CD4+ T cells from blood. Source of these receptors: a female donor in good health, serving as a healthy control.

This clonotype was recorded at least ten times. V gene TRBV12-3 or TRBV12-4 combines with J gene TRBJ1-1, with 9 bases that match TRBD1. This CDR3 spans 15 amino acids. Germline trimming cut 4 bases from V and 8 bases from J; bases unmatched to any gene: 11. CDR3 coding DNA: TGTGCCAGCAGTTCCCGCGAACAGGGGGCCACCGAAGCTTTCTTT. It encodes CASSSREQGATEAFF.

This clonotype has a handful of counts. The chain carries TRBV20-1 and TRBJ1-1, with a possible D match to TRBD1 (5 bases). The CDR3 loop spans 11 amino acids. The germline V gene encodes CDR1 DFQATT and CDR2 SNEGSKA (reference sequence). CDR3: CRPQSGGEAFF. CDR3 in DNA: TGCAGACCCCAGAGCGGGGGTGAAGCTTTCTTT.

The DNA of the CDR3 is TGTGCCAGCAGGCCCGACTCGATTGGGAATGGCTACACCTTC. This codes for CASRPDSIGNGYTF. The chain links TRBV2 to TRBJ1-2, with D hard to call. Trimming removed 6 bases at V and 6 bases at J, with 17 bases between. Looked up from germline, CDR1 is SNHLY and CDR2 is FYNNEI. The CDR3 contains 14 residues.

The gene calls are TRBV7-2 and TRBJ2-2; no clear D gene. This CDR3 is built from 13 residues. CDR1 is SGHTA and CDR2 is FQGNSA in the germline V gene. V lost 7 bases, J lost 4 bases, and 10 bases lay in between. The CDR3 DNA follows: TGTGCCAGCACCCCCCTAGTCACCGGGGAGCTGTTTTTT. Translation gives CASTPLVTGELFF. Drawing the rest from reference TRBV7-2 and TRBJ2-2, the complete variable domain is GAGVSQSPSNKVTEKGKDVELRCDPISGHTALYWYRQSLGQGLEFLIYFQGNSAPDKSGLPSDRFSAERTGGSVSTLTIQRTQQEDSAVYLCASTPLVTGELFFGEGSRLTVL.

This clonotype was counted a few times. This sequence joins TRBV20-1 and TRBJ2-5; TRBD2 agrees at 7 bases. Per germline, CDR1 DFQATT and CDR2 SNEGSKA (reference sequence). The CDR3 has 14 residues. V gave up 0 bases and J gave up 1 base; unmatched junction bases: 2. The DNA for the CDR3 is TGCAGTGCTAGAGACTGGACTAGCCAAGAGACCCAGTACTTC. Translation gives CSARDWTSQETQYF.

This clonotype was observed at least ten times. The rearrangement uses TRBV5-1 and TRBJ1-5; the D gene is possibly TRBD1 (5 bases). This CDR3 has 15 residues. V was cut by 0 bases and J by 3 bases, with 10 bases left in between. Germline assignment: CDR1 SGHRS and CDR2 YFSETQ. This CDR3 is CASSLAGGINQPQHF. In nucleotides, the CDR3 is TGCGCCAGCAGCTTGGCTGGGGGTATCAATCAGCCCCAGCATTTT. Full variable domain (missing parts from reference TRBV5-1 and TRBJ1-5): KAGVTQTPRYLIKTRGQQVTLSCSPISGHRSVSWYQQTPGQGLQFLFEYFSETQRNKGNFPGRFSGRQFSNSRSEMNVSTLELGDSALYLCASSLAGGINQPQHFGDGTRLSIL.

This chain connects TRBV5-5 to TRBJ1-1, with a weak D call TRBD1 (5 bases). CDR1 and CDR2 from the germline V gene are SGHKS and YYEKEE (reference sequence). This CDR3 has 18 residues. V shed 4 bases and J shed 0 bases, with 22 bases lying between them. CDR3 protein: CASSGRLQGRSLNTEAFF. The CDR3 coding sequence is TGTGCCAGCAGCGGGCGACTTCAGGGTCGGTCGTTGAACACTGAAGCTTTCTTT.

The chain employs TRBV19 and TRBJ1-1; TRBD1 agrees at 9 bases. The germline gives CDR1 LNHDA, CDR2 SQIVND (reference sequence). The V and J ends lost 4 bases and 7 bases, in that order; junction bases with no gene match: 10. The CDR3 loop spans 15 amino acids. The CDR3 nucleotides read TGTGCCAGTAGTAAGCGACAGGGGGTCCCCCTTGAAGCTTTCTTT. This gives the protein CASSKRQGVPLEAFF.

This clonotype was counted many times. The rearrangement joins TRBV20-1 to TRBJ1-1; possibly TRBD1 for D (5 bases). This CDR3 comprises 14 residues. Deletions cut 6 bases from V and 5 bases from J, with 19 bases between. CDR1 and CDR2 from the germline V gene are DFQATT and SNEGSKA (reference sequence). CDR3 bases: TGCAGTGCAACTCTGACGGGGGGGAATACTGAAGCTTTCTTT. This gives the protein CSATLTGGNTEAFF.

This clonotype has at least ten counts. The chain carries TRBV6-5 and TRBJ2-3; tentatively, D is TRBD1 (5 bases). V was clipped by 0 bases and J by 4 bases, with 11 bases between them. CDR3 length equals 15 residues. Per germline, CDR1 MNHEY and CDR2 SVGAGI. The CDR3 sequence is CASSYSVQGADTQYF. CDR3 nucleotides: TGTGCCAGCAGTTACTCGGTTCAGGGCGCAGATACGCAGTATTTT.

The gene calls are TRBV5-1 and TRBJ2-7; either TRBD1 or TRBD2 may supply D (5 bases each). CDR1 is SGHRS, CDR2 YFSETQ, per germline. Trimming took off 2 bases at V and 5 bases at J, with 11 bases between the two ends. The CDR3 is 13 residues long. Written as DNA, the CDR3 is TGCGCCAGCAGCTTAGGGACCATAAACGAGCAGTACTTC. Its translation is CASSLGTINEQYF.

This chain links TRBV3-1 with TRBJ2-2, with D unclear. This CDR3 contains 16 residues. Germline V gene sequence: CDR1 LGHDT, CDR2 YNNKEL (reference sequence). V was trimmed by 0 bases and J by 7 bases, leaving 15 bases between them. CDR3 DNA sequence: TGTGCCAGCAGCCAAGAATTAGGTAGTTCCGGCGGGGAGCTGTTTTTT. Its translation is CASSQELGSSGGELFF.

The chain is built from TRBV27 and TRBJ1-5, with a tentative D call TRBD1 (5 bases). The CDR3 contains 14 residues. From germline, CDR1 is MNHEY and CDR2 SMNVEV (reference sequence). With 6 bases removed from V and 4 bases from J, the gap between germline ends came to 13 bases. CDR3 DNA: TGTGCCAGCAGCATAGGGGAAGGAAATCAGCCCCAGCATTTT. Protein product: CASSIGEGNQPQHF.

V gene TRBV5-1 combines with J gene TRBJ2-1; 7 bases are shared with TRBD2. Unmatched junction bases numbered 5, after V lost 0 bases and J lost 5 bases. Germline V gives CDR1 SGHRS, CDR2 YFSETQ. The CDR3 runs 15 residues. In nucleotides, the CDR3 is TGCGCCAGCAGCTTGGGGGTGGCGGGGGACAATGAGCAGTTCTTC. Protein: CASSLGVAGDNEQFF. The variable domain in full, completed from reference TRBV5-1 and TRBJ2-1, reads KAGVTQTPRYLIKTRGQQVTLSCSPISGHRSVSWYQQTPGQGLQFLFEYFSETQRNKGNFPGRFSGRQFSNSRSEMNVSTLELGDSALYLCASSLGVAGDNEQFFGPGTRLTVL.

This clonotype showed up just a few times. A read error is likely, as this CDR3 ends without the conserved phenylalanine or tryptophan. The chain joins TRBV7-3 to TRBJ2-7; D is unresolved. V was cut by 5 bases and J by 0 bases, with 11 bases left in between. Looked up from germline, CDR1 is SGHTA and CDR2 is FQGTGA. CDR3 length: 14 amino acids. This CDR3 reads CASSLQWDSYEQYL. The DNA for the CDR3 is TGTGCCAGCAGCCTACAGTGGGACTCCTACGAGCAGTACCTC.

This chain joins TRBV20-1 and TRBJ1-5; unclear D gene. The CDR3 runs to 14 residues. CDR1 and CDR2 from the germline V gene are DFQATT and SNEGSKA (reference sequence). With 6 bases removed from V and 7 bases from J, the gap between germline ends came to 19 bases. In DNA form, the CDR3 reads TGCAGTGCACTAGAAGCGGGAAAAGGGCAGCCCCAGCATTTT. This sequence encodes CSALEAGKGQPQHF.

This clonotype has just a few counts. V and J are TRBV6-2 or TRBV6-3 and TRBJ2-1; 7 positions agree with TRBD1. Trimming at V came to 6 bases and at J to 7 bases, leaving 6 bases not matched to a gene. There are 13 residues in the CDR3. The germline V gene has CDR1 MNHEY and CDR2 SVGEGT. DNA for the CDR3: TGTGCCAGCAGGCGGACAGGCCCAAATGAGCAGTTCTTC. This translates into CASRRTGPNEQFF.

This chain uses TRBV5-1 with TRBJ2-7; D might be TRBD1 (5 bases). The V gene lost 4 bases and the J gene lost 6 bases, with 17 bases spanning the gap. Germline loops: CDR1 SGHRS, CDR2 YFSETQ. This CDR3 is built from 14 residues. CDR3 nucleotide sequence: TGCGCCAGCAGCCCGACGGCAAGGGGCTCCGAGCAGTACTTC. Residues: CASSPTARGSEQYF.

This clonotype has ten or more counts. CDR3 nucleotides: TGCAGCGTTGAAGTCGACAGGGGGCAGAATGAGCAGTACTTC. The encoded protein is CSVEVDRGQNEQYF. The rearrangement joins TRBV29-1 to TRBJ2-7, with 10 bases lining up with TRBD1. J was trimmed by 7 bases and V by 1 base; bases with no gene match: 7. This CDR3 comprises 14 residues. CDR1 is SQVTM, CDR2 ANQGSEA, per germline.

The genes are TRBV20-1 and TRBJ1-1, with 7 bases matching TRBD1. The CDR3 runs to 14 residues. Germline V CDR1 and CDR2: DFQATT, SNEGSKA (reference sequence). V trimming: 6 bases; J trimming: 4 bases; junction bases outside the gene matches: 11. CDR3 DNA: TGCAGTGCGACGGGACAGAGGATGGTCACTGAAGCTTTCTTT. This translates into CSATGQRMVTEAFF.

This clonotype was counted at least ten times. The chain employs TRBV18 and TRBJ2-1; D is perhaps TRBD1 or TRBD2 (5 bases each). Germline CDR1 reads KGHSH; CDR2 reads LQKENI. Trimming removed 2 bases from V and 7 bases from J, with 9 bases in between. The CDR3 has 13 residues. The CDR3 spells CASSPSEGNEQFF. CDR3 bases: TGTGCCAGCTCACCAAGCGAGGGGAATGAGCAGTTCTTC.

This clonotype turned up a few times. The chain uses TRBV6-1 and TRBJ1-1; D gene ambiguous. The CDR3 is 14 amino acids. Per the germline V gene, CDR1 is MNHNS and CDR2 is SASEGT. Trimming took 2 bases from V and 0 from J, leaving 7 bases between them. CDR3: CASSEPWMNTEAFF. In DNA form, the CDR3 reads TGTGCCAGCAGTGAACCGTGGATGAACACTGAAGCTTTCTTT.

The chain recombines TRBV7-2 with TRBJ1-1; D unclear. The V and J ends lost 7 bases and 0 bases respectively, with 9 bases between them. Germline V CDR1 and CDR2: SGHTA, FQGNSA. This CDR3 is built from 13 residues. The CDR3 region has the DNA TGTGCCAGCACCCAATTCATGAACACTGAAGCTTTCTTT. Translating gives CASTQFMNTEAFF.

V is TRBV7-8 and J is TRBJ2-1, with TRBD2 matching over 10 bases. The V segment lost 2 bases and the J segment 5 bases; nucleotides outside the gene matches: 6. In germline, CDR1 is SGHVS, CDR2 FQNEAQ. This CDR3 contains 16 residues. The CDR3 sequence is CASSLKAGGHHNEQFF. DNA of the CDR3: TGTGCCAGCAGCTTAAAAGCGGGAGGGCACCACAATGAGCAGTTCTTC.

The table lists this clonotype with many counts. The J gene is TRBJ2-7, the V gene TRBV7-6; 12 bases map to TRBD2. The CDR3 sequence is 16 residues long. Looked up from germline, CDR1 is SGHVS and CDR2 is FNYEAQ. Trimming took 2 bases from V and 6 from J; bases not matched to a gene: 8. The CDR3 region is CASSLRLAGDGGEQYF. The DNA for the CDR3 is TGTGCCAGCAGCTTAAGACTAGCGGGAGACGGGGGCGAGCAGTACTTC.

The table lists this clonotype with a few counts. The CDR3 coding sequence is TGTGCCAGCGGACCGTCAGGGACCACAGATACGCAGTATTTT. Its protein product is CASGPSGTTDTQYF. The V and J genes are TRBV7-2 and TRBJ2-3; D tentatively fits TRBD1 or TRBD2 (5 bases each). V lost 8 bases to trimming and J lost 2 bases, with 14 bases between them. The length of the CDR3 is 14 residues. Germline lookup yields CDR1 SGHTA and CDR2 FQGNSA. The variable domain in full, with the rest retrieved from reference TRBV7-2 and TRBJ2-3, is GAGVSQSPSNKVTEKGKDVELRCDPISGHTALYWYRQSLGQGLEFLIYFQGNSAPDKSGLPSDRFSAERTGGSVSTLTIQRTQQEDSAVYLCASGPSGTTDTQYFGPGTRLTVL.

Here the CDR3 reads CANRPETGLTENTGELFF. As DNA, the CDR3 is TGTGCCAACCGACCCGAGACAGGGCTCACAGAAAACACCGGGGAGCTGTTTTTT. The V call is TRBV10-3, the J call TRBJ2-2; 7 bases are a match to TRBD1. Looked up from germline, CDR1 is ENHRY and CDR2 is SYGVKD. Trimming took 10 bases from V and 2 from J; bases not matched to a gene: 19. This CDR3 contains 18 residues.